This T cell receptor (beta chain) was sequenced during a study of healthy donors' naive CD4 and CD8 T cells. Study-wide background: TCR alpha primers covered all functional IMGT alpha gene variants. Study-level findings and limits: Alpha and beta chains were sequenced in bulk without pairing. CDR3 charge plus V and J genes appeared to account for approximately 13% of CD4/CD8 variance.

The CDR3 totals 12 residues. V was clipped by 6 bases and J by 1 base; unmatched bases: 0. CDR1 and CDR2 from the germline V gene are MNHEY and SMNVEV (reference sequence). A remark on this clonotype: What it binds is unknown.

Starting from around 500 ng of total RNA, TCR libraries were made with linear amplification. TCRdb independently ran MiXCR on the reads; one entry per CDR3 protein. The repertoire holds roughly 200,000 distinct CDR3 sequences, 65% to 75% seen once, with approximately 2.5% in the top ten. Sequencing was done on a sample of naive CD4+ and CD8+ T cells sorted from blood, pooled from several donors. This clonotype was sampled from a pool of human donors in good health; the sample pools cells from several healthy donors. The chain employs TRBV27 and TRBJ2-7; TRBD1 matches at 7 bases. CDR3 protein: CASRGQSYEQYV. The DNA for the CDR3 is TGTGCCAGCAGGGGACAGTCCTACGAGCAGTACGTC.